Shown below are 9 T cell receptor beta chains from a single sample sequenced in a study of blood T cell repertoires in COVID-19. Libraries were prepared by immunoSEQ multiplex PCR; TCRdb keeps only in-frame clonotypes and omits some of them. The data hold roughly 62,000 clones, with around nine tenths observed a single time. The material sequenced was peripheral blood. The receptors were gathered from a human donor with active COVID-19. The donor label of this sample is uncertain.

The chain has TRBV10-3 and TRBJ1-1; D is unresolved. Trimming took off 8 bases at V and 4 bases at J, with 14 bases between the two ends. Germline-derived CDR1 and CDR2 are ENHRY and SYGVKD. This CDR3 has 13 residues. DNA for the CDR3: TGTGCCATCGGGCCCATTAGTAGCACTGAAGCTTTCTTT. It encodes CAIGPISSTEAFF.

The chain combines TRBV2 with TRBJ2-5; 7 positions agree with TRBD1. Unmatched junction bases numbered 6, after V lost 3 bases and J lost 5 bases. The CDR3 is 14 amino acids. Germline V gene lookup returns CDR1 SNHLY and CDR2 FYNNEI. DNA of the CDR3: TGTGCCAGCAGTGATGACGTGGGACAGGAGACCCAGTACTTC. As protein: CASSDDVGQETQYF.

The chain links TRBV27 to TRBJ1-5, with D possibly TRBD1 on 5 matching bases. Germline CDR1 reads MNHEY; CDR2 reads SMNVEV (reference sequence). There are 14 residues in the CDR3. V was pared by 4 bases and J by 5 bases, with 12 bases between. The CDR3 loop is CASSYRQSHQPQHF. CDR3 DNA: TGTGCCAGCAGTTATCGACAGTCGCATCAGCCCCAGCATTTT.

The CDR3 reads CASSLLSGTNYEQYF. The CDR3 DNA follows: TGTGCCAGCAGCTTATTGTCCGGGACAAACTACGAGCAGTACTTC. The rearrangement joins TRBV7-3 to TRBJ2-7; tentatively, D is TRBD1 (6 bases). Trimming removed 2 bases at V and 3 bases at J, with 14 bases between. Germline V CDR1 and CDR2: SGHTA, FQGTGA. The length of the CDR3 is 15 residues.

V and J are TRBV5-1 and TRBJ1-1, with a weak D call TRBD1 (5 bases). The V gene's germline CDR1 is SGHRS and CDR2 YFSETQ. V was pared by 6 bases and J by 3 bases, with 18 bases between. CDR3 length: 15 residues. CDR3 residues: CASTRDGSGDTEAFF. The CDR3 coding sequence is TGCGCCAGCACGCGGGACGGTTCGGGAGACACTGAAGCTTTCTTT.

The chain employs TRBV5-4 and TRBJ1-1, with 7 bases matching TRBD1. CDR3 size: 13 residues. V shed 2 bases and J 5 bases; nucleotides not matched to a gene: 3. Germline CDR1 SGHNT, CDR2 YYREEE (reference sequence). This chain's CDR3 is CASSFDRVTEAFF. As DNA, the CDR3 is TGTGCCAGCAGCTTTGACAGGGTGACTGAAGCTTTCTTT.

V is TRBV19 and J is TRBJ2-7; 11 bases are a match to TRBD1. Trimming cost V 2 bases and J 3 bases; bases outside gene matches: 3. The length of the CDR3 is 15 residues. Germline CDR1 is LNHDA and CDR2 is SQIVND (reference sequence). CDR3 region: CASSISGTGGYEQYF. The CDR3 DNA reads as TGTGCCAGTAGTATAAGCGGGACAGGGGGCTACGAGCAGTACTTC.

This chain links TRBV7-9 with TRBJ2-5; no clear D. The CDR3 length is 16 residues. CDR1 SEHNR and CDR2 FQNEAQ come from the germline V gene (reference sequence). V shed 1 base and J shed 6 bases, with 18 bases lying between them. CDR3 loop: CASSLGGPRPEKTQYF. In DNA, the CDR3 is TGTGCCAGCAGCTTAGGCGGTCCAAGGCCGGAAAAGACCCAGTACTTC.

The genes are TRBV12-2 and TRBJ2-2; TRBD1 is the table's D call, not checked against the DNA. TRBV12-2 has pseudogene status. There are 22 residues in the CDR3. This CDR3 is CASRPGTGEASGHSGGTGELFF. The CDR3 nucleotides read TGTGCAAGTCGCCCCGGGACAGGGGAAGCTAGCGGCCACAGTGGGGGGACCGGGGAGCTGTTTTTT.